Listed here is a single T cell receptor beta chain. Authors' processing steps: Reference gene primer amplification in the assay estimated nucleated cell counts. The protocol was immunoSEQ multiplex PCR, while the TCRdb copy is restricted to in-frame clones and leaves out a portion. V, J and clone size reflect that table, while D and trimming were determined from the DNA. The sample contains about 380,000 clones, 88% of which appear only once. This entry is derived from a study of blood T cell repertoires in COVID-19. Study context: Whether acute or convalescent, the COVID-19 samples came from the United States, Italy and Spain.

V lost 5 bases and J lost 4; bases outside the gene matches: 11. The CDR3 runs 16 residues. Germline loops: CDR1 MNHEY, CDR2 SMNVEV (reference sequence). The gene calls are TRBV27 and TRBJ2-5; 9 bases line up with TRBD1. The sequencing input was PBMCs or T cells enriched from blood (not recorded which). This clonotype originated in a woman aged 18 to 35 who had recovered from COVID-19. The CDR3 sequence: CASSPMTGGIGETQYF. CDR3 nucleotides: TGTGCCAGCAGTCCCATGACAGGGGGAATTGGAGAGACCCAGTACTTC.